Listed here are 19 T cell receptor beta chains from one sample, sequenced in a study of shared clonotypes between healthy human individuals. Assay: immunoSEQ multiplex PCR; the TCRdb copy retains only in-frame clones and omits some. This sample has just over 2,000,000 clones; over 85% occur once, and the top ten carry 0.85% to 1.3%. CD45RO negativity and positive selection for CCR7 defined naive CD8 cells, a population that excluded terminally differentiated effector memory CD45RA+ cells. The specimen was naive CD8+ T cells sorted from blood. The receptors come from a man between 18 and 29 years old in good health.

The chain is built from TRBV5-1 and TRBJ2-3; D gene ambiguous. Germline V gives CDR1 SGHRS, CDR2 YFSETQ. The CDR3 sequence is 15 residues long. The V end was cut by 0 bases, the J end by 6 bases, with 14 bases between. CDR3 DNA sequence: TGCGCCAGCAGCTTGGAATATTGGTTCGCCGATACGCAGTATTTT. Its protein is CASSLEYWFADTQYF.

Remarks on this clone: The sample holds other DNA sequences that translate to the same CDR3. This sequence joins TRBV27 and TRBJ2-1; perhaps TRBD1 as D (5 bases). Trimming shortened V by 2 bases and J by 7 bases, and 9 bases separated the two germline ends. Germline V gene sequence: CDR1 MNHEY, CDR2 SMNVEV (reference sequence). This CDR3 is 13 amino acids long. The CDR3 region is CASSLAGANEQFF. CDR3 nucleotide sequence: TGTGCCAGCAGTTTAGCTGGGGCAAATGAGCAGTTCTTC.

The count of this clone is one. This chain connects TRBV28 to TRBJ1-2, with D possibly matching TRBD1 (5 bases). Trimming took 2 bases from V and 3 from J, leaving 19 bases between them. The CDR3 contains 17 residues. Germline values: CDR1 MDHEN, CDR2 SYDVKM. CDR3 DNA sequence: TGTGCCAGCAGTTTACCGCCCTACCTTAGGGGAGACTATGGCTACACCTTC. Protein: CASSLPPYLRGDYGYTF.

The CDR3 loop is CASSRSAGEETQYF. The DNA for the CDR3 is TGCGCCAGCAGCCGTTCTGCAGGGGAAGAGACCCAGTACTTC. This chain uses TRBV4-1 with TRBJ2-5, with D tentatively TRBD1 (6 bases). Germline lookup yields CDR1 MGHRA and CDR2 YSYEKL. The CDR3 is 14 amino acids. Trimming took off 4 bases at V and 3 bases at J, with 12 bases between the two ends.

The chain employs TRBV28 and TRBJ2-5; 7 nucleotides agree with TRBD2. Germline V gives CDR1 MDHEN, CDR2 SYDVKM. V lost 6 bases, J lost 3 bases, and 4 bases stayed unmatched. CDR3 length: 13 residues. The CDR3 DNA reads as TGTGCCAGCAGGGACCTAGCGGAAGAGACCCAGTACTTC. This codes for CASRDLAEETQYF.

The CDR3 spells CASSSVSEKLFF. The CDR3 nucleotides read TGTGCCAGCAGTTCCGTCAGTGAAAAACTGTTTTTT. This sequence joins TRBV28 and TRBJ1-4; D uncertain. This CDR3 spans 12 amino acids. The V end lost 4 bases, the J end lost 7 bases, and 7 bases lay between the germline ends. Per the germline V gene, CDR1 is MDHEN and CDR2 is SYDVKM.

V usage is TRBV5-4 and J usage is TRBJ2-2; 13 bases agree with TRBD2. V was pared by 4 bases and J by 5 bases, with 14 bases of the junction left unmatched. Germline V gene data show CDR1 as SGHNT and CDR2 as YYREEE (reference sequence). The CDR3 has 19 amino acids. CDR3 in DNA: TGTGCCAGCAGCCCGCCCGCACTAGCGGGAGGGCCAGGGACCGGGGAGCTGTTTTTT. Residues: CASSPPALAGGPGTGELFF.

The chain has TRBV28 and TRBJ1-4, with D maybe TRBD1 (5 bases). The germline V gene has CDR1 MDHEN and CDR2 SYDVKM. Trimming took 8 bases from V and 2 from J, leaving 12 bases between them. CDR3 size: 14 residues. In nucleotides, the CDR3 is TGTGCCAGCCTCCCCGGGGCGACTAATGAAAAACTGTTTTTT. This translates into CASLPGATNEKLFF.

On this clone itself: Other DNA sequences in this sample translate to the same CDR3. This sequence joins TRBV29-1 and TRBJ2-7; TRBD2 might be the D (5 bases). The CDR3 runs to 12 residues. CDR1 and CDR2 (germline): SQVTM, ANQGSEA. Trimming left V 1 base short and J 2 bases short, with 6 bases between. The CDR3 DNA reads TGCAGCGTTGAAGGCGGGCCCTACGAGCAGTACTTC. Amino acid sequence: CSVEGGPYEQYF.

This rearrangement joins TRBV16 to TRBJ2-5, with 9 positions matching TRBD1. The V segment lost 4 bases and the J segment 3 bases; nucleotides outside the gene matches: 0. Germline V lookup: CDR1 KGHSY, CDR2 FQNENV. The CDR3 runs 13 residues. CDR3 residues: CASSRTGEETQYF. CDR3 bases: TGTGCCAGCAGCCGGACAGGGGAAGAGACCCAGTACTTC.

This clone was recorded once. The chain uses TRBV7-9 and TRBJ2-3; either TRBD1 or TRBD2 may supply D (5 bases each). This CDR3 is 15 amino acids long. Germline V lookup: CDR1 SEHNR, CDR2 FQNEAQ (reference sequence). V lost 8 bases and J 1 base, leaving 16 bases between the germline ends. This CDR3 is CASHPPGTGTDTQYF. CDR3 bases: TGTGCCAGCCACCCTCCTGGGACGGGCACAGATACGCAGTATTTT.

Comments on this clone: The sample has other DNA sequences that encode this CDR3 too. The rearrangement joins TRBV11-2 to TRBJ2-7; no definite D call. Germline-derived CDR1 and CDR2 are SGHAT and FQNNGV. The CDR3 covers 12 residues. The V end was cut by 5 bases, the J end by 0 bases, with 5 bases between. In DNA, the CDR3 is TGTGCCAGCAGCCTAAGCTCCTACGAGCAGTACTTC. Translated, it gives CASSLSSYEQYF.

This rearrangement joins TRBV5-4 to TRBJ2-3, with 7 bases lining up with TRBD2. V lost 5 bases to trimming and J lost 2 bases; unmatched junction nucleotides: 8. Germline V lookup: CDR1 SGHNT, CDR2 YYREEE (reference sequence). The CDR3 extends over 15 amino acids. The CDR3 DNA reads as TGTGCCAGCAGATTAGCGGGCGATCTCACAGATACGCAGTATTTT. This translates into CASRLAGDLTDTQYF.

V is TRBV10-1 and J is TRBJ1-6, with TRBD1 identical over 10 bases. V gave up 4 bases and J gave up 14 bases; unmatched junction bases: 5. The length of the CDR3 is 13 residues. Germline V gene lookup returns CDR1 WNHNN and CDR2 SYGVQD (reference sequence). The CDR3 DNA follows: TGCGCCAGCAGTGGGGACAGGGGAGAGGCCCTCCACTTT. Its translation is CASSGDRGEALHF.

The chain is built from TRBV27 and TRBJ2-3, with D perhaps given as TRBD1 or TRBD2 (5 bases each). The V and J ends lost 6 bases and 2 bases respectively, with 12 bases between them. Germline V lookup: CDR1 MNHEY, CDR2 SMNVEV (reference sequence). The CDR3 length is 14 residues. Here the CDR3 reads CASREGWDTDTQYF. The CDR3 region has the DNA TGTGCCAGCAGAGAGGGGTGGGACACAGATACGCAGTATTTT.

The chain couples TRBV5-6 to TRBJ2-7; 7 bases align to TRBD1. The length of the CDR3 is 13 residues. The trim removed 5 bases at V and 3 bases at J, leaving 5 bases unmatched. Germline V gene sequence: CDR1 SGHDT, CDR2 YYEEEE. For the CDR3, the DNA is TGTGCCAGCAGATATCGGGACAGCTACGAGCAGTACTTC. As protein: CASRYRDSYEQYF. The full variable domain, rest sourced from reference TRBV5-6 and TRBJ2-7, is DAGVTQSPTHLIKTRGQQVTLRCSPKSGHDTVSWYQQALGQGPQFIFQYYEEEERQRGNFPDRFSGHQFPNYSSELNVNALLLGDSALYLCASRYRDSYEQYFGPGTRLTVT.

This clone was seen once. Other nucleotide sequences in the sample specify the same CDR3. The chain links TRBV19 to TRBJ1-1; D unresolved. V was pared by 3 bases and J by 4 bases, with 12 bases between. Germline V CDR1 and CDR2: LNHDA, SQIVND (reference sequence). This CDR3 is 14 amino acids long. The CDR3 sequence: CASSIDLGGTEAFF. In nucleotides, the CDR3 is TGTGCCAGTAGTATCGACCTTGGTGGCACTGAAGCTTTCTTT.

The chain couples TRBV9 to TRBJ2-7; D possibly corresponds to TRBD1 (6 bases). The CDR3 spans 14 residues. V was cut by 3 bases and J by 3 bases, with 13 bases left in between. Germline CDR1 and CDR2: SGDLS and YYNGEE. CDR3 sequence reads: CASSGGGQFYEQYF. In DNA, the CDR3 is TGTGCCAGCAGCGGTGGGGGACAATTCTACGAGCAGTACTTC.

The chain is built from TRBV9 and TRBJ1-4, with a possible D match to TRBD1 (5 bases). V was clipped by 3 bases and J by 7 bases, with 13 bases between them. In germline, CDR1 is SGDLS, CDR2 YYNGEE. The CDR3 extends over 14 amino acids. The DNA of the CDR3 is TGTGCCAGCAGCGATGCCACAGGTTTTGAAAAACTGTTTTTT. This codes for CASSDATGFEKLFF.